Listed here are 23 T cell receptor beta chains from one sample, sequenced in a study of post-analysis software for immune sequencing data (dated by TCRdb to the mid-2010s). The library was built by means of PCR. Sequenced on an Illumina HiSeq 2500. To reduce PCR and sequencing biases, unique molecular identifiers were incorporated into the TCR beta cDNA libraries. The public reads were reanalyzed by TCRdb: fastp trimming at Q25, MiXCR alignment, in-frame beta chains only. Duplicate CDR3 protein sequences are folded into a single record with the most common DNA and genes. For this sample there are some 370,000 distinct CDR3 sequences; about a third appear just once. The top ten clonotypes cover roughly 12% of the sample. General findings and caveats noted by the study authors: Significantly higher frequencies in patients than in controls were found for five or six TRBV segments, including TRBV5-6, TRBV5-1 and TRBV20-1.

No antigen has been identified for these receptors. The sample taken for sequencing was blood. The receptors originated from a girl aged 5-17 years with multiple sclerosis.

The chain employs TRBV15 and TRBJ1-2; no firm D call. Germline CDR1 LNHNV, CDR2 YYDKDF (reference sequence). This CDR3 is 15 amino acids long. With 1 base removed from V and 3 bases from J, the gap between germline ends came to 12 bases. CDR3 nucleotide sequence: TGTGCCACCAGCAGAGTTGAGGGAGCGGACTATGGCTACACCTTC. The encoded protein is CATSRVEGADYGYTF.

This clonotype has just a few counts. This chain uses TRBV7-2 with TRBJ2-5; TRBD2 matches 8 bases. With V trimmed by 3 bases and J by 11 bases, 11 bases remained unmatched. The CDR3 spans 14 residues. The germline V gene encodes CDR1 SGHTA and CDR2 FQGNSA. CDR3: CASSFRGGLREQYF. The DNA of the CDR3 is TGTGCCAGCAGCTTCCGGGGGGGCCTGAGGGAGCAGTACTTC. The whole variable domain, remainder taken from reference TRBV7-2 and TRBJ2-5, is GAGVSQSPSNKVTEKGKDVELRCDPISGHTALYWYRQSLGQGLEFLIYFQGNSAPDKSGLPSDRFSAERTGGSVSTLTIQRTQQEDSAVYLCASSFRGGLREQYFGPGTRLLVL.

V is TRBV6-6 and J is TRBJ2-3, with D perhaps assigned TRBD1 or TRBD2 (5 bases each). V dropped 4 bases and J dropped 2 bases, with 10 bases sitting between them. The CDR3 contains 14 residues. The germline gives CDR1 MNHNY, CDR2 SVGAGI (reference sequence). The chain's CDR3 is CASSSREITDTQYF. DNA of the CDR3: TGTGCCAGCAGTTCCAGGGAGATCACAGATACGCAGTATTTT.

This clonotype was seen more than once but under ten times. The chain has TRBV3-1 and TRBJ1-1; perhaps TRBD1 as D (6 bases). Per the germline V gene, CDR1 is LGHDT and CDR2 is YNNKEL (reference sequence). This CDR3 comprises 19 residues. Trimming removed 0 bases from V and 1 base from J, with 21 bases in between. The chain's CDR3 is CASSQEVTGYTLGNTEAFF. As DNA, the CDR3 is TGTGCCAGCAGCCAAGAGGTGACAGGTTATACTCTGGGGAACACTGAAGCTTTCTTT.

J is TRBJ2-7 and V is TRBV30; 9 nucleotides line up with TRBD1. The germline gives CDR1 GTSNPN, CDR2 SVGIG (reference sequence). The V gene end was trimmed by 5 bases and the J gene end by 3 bases; junction bases not matched to a gene: 5. The CDR3 runs 13 residues. CDR3 region: CAWAGTGNYEQYF. The CDR3 DNA reads TGTGCCTGGGCCGGGACAGGGAACTACGAGCAGTACTTC. The variable domain in full, with the rest retrieved from reference TRBV30 and TRBJ2-7, is SQTIHQWPATLVQPVGSPLSLECTVEGTSNPNLYWYRQAAGRGLQLLFYSVGIGQISSEVPQNLSASRPQDRQFILSSKKLLLSDSGFYLCAWAGTGNYEQYFGPGTRLTVT.

V is TRBV7-2 and J is TRBJ2-7; D gene ambiguous. CDR3 size: 14 residues. The germline V and J ends were trimmed by 2 bases and 4 bases, with 12 bases remaining between them. CDR1 is SGHTA, CDR2 FQGNSA, per germline. CDR3 region: CASSLTSGPYEQYF. The CDR3 region has the DNA TGTGCCAGCAGCTTAACCTCCGGGCCATACGAGCAGTACTTC.

The rearrangement joins TRBV4-2 to TRBJ2-7, with 8 bases identical to TRBD2. Trimming at V came to 0 bases and at J to 2 bases, leaving 6 bases not matched to a gene. Per the germline V gene, CDR1 is LGHNA and CDR2 is YNFKEQ. The CDR3 spans 16 residues. CDR3 sequence (DNA): TGTGCCAGCAGCCAAGAGTCCGGGACTAGTACCTACGAGCAGTACTTC. Its protein is CASSQESGTSTYEQYF.

The chain joins TRBV6-5 to TRBJ2-1; D may be TRBD1 or TRBD2 (6 bases each). Germline V gene sequence: CDR1 MNHEY, CDR2 SVGAGI. The V end lost 0 bases, the J end lost 7 bases, and 10 bases lay between the germline ends. The CDR3 length is 14 residues. The CDR3 is CASSYSLGGNEQFF. The CDR3 DNA reads as TGTGCCAGCAGTTACTCTCTAGGGGGGAATGAGCAGTTCTTC.

This clonotype was observed a few times. The chain combines TRBV28 with TRBJ2-1; D unresolved. The V and J ends lost 3 bases and 8 bases respectively, with 14 bases between them. This CDR3 spans 14 amino acids. CDR1 and CDR2 (germline): MDHEN, SYDVKM. The CDR3 is CASSLEQIYYEQFF. In DNA, the CDR3 is TGTGCCAGCAGTTTGGAACAGATTTACTATGAGCAGTTCTTC.

The chain is built from TRBV13 and TRBJ2-3; the D gene is possibly TRBD2 (5 bases). Between the trimmed V and J ends, which lost 3 bases and 4 bases, there was a span of 8 bases. The CDR3 totals 13 residues. Germline V lookup: CDR1 PRHDT, CDR2 FYEKMQ (reference sequence). The chain's CDR3 is CASSFASPDTQYF. Here the CDR3 DNA reads TGTGCCAGCAGCTTCGCTAGCCCAGATACGCAGTATTTT.

The rearrangement uses TRBV4-3 and TRBJ2-4; 7 nucleotides agree with TRBD1. The V gene's germline CDR1 is LGHNA and CDR2 YSLEER. The CDR3 has 16 amino acids. The V and J ends lost 2 bases and 9 bases, in that order; junction bases with no gene match: 13. The CDR3: CASSQRLGGEGSIQYF. In nucleotides, the CDR3 is TGCGCCAGCAGCCAAAGATTAGGGGGCGAAGGGAGCATTCAGTACTTC.

This chain uses TRBV7-2 with TRBJ2-3, with TRBD2 identical over 7 bases. This CDR3 comprises 15 residues. CDR1 is SGHTA, CDR2 FQGNSA, per germline. Germline trimming cut 4 bases from V and 1 base from J; bases unmatched to any gene: 5. CDR3 residues: CASSSSGARTDTQYF. DNA for the CDR3: TGTGCCAGCAGCTCCAGCGGGGCCCGCACAGATACGCAGTATTTT.

As for this clonotype: The junction shows a germline mismatch at one end, possibly a read error. The chain uses TRBV4-1 and TRBJ2-7, with 7 bases identical to TRBD2. From germline, CDR1 is MGHRA and CDR2 YSYEKL. The CDR3 has 18 amino acids. The CDR3 bases are TGCACCAGCAGCTTTGTTACCGGGACTAAAATTAAGAGCTACGAGCAGTACTTC. This gives the protein CTSSFVTGTKIKSYEQYF.

This clonotype was found a few times. The V gene is TRBV7-9, the J gene TRBJ1-2; 9 nucleotides line up with TRBD1. Per the germline V gene, CDR1 is SEHNR and CDR2 is FQNEAQ (reference sequence). This CDR3 has 16 residues. Trimming at V came to 5 bases and at J to 4 bases, leaving 11 bases not matched to a gene. CDR3: CASSPSRDRESYGYTF. The CDR3 DNA reads as TGTGCCAGCAGCCCATCCCGGGACAGGGAAAGCTATGGCTACACCTTC.

The V call is TRBV29-1, the J call TRBJ2-5, with a weak D call TRBD1 (6 bases). V was clipped by 6 bases and J by 2 bases, with 16 bases between them. This CDR3 has 14 amino acids. The germline V gene encodes CDR1 SQVTM and CDR2 ANQGSEA. The CDR3 nucleotides are TGCAGCGTCAGGGGACACCCGGGGCAAGAGACCCAGTACTTC. Translated, it gives CSVRGHPGQETQYF.

This clonotype was picked up a small number of times. The rearrangement links TRBV12-3 or TRBV12-4 to TRBJ2-1; TRBD2 matches 8 bases. The length of the CDR3 is 17 residues. The junction had 11 bases not matched to a gene; V was cut back by 3 bases and J by 4 bases. The CDR3 nucleotides are TGTGCCAGCAGTTTGGGAAGCGGGGGAGTAATGTACAATGAGCAGTTCTTC. This translates into CASSLGSGGVMYNEQFF.

This sequence joins TRBV10-3 and TRBJ2-3; perhaps TRBD1 as D (6 bases). This CDR3 region has 15 residues. The V end lost 3 bases, the J end lost 4 bases, and 14 bases lay between the germline ends. Germline CDR1 and CDR2: ENHRY and SYGVKD. The CDR3 nucleotides read TGTGCCATCAGTGAATTTGTTCGACAGGCAGATACGCAGTATTTT. Its protein product is CAISEFVRQADTQYF.

Only a few counts were recorded for this clonotype. This rearrangement joins TRBV12-3 or TRBV12-4 to TRBJ1-2; D gene ambiguous. This CDR3 contains 13 residues. With 3 bases removed from V and 4 bases from J, the gap between germline ends came to 9 bases. CDR3 loop: CASSLLGSYGYTF. CDR3 DNA: TGTGCCAGCAGTTTGCTGGGAAGCTATGGCTACACCTTC.

The chain couples TRBV29-1 to TRBJ2-5, with 8 bases aligning to TRBD2. Germline trimming cut 7 bases from V and 0 bases from J; bases unmatched to any gene: 10. The CDR3 covers 15 residues. The germline gives CDR1 SQVTM, CDR2 ANQGSEA. The CDR3 nucleotides read TGCAGCGCGGGGGGGCGATGGGGGGACCAAGAGACCCAGTACTTC. This sequence encodes CSAGGRWGDQETQYF. Full variable domain (rest looked up from reference TRBV29-1 and TRBJ2-5): SAVISQKPSRDICQRGTSLTIQCQVDSQVTMMFWYRQQPGQSLTLIATANQGSEATYESGFVIDKFPISRPNLTFSTLTVSNMSPEDSSIYLCSAGGRWGDQETQYFGPGTRLLVL.

V usage is TRBV6-5 and J usage is TRBJ1-1, with D perhaps TRBD1 (5 bases). Germline loops: CDR1 MNHEY, CDR2 SVGAGI. V lost 6 bases and J 0 bases, leaving 20 bases between the germline ends. The CDR3 has 17 amino acids. The CDR3 protein is CASSYDPGGVLNTEAFF. Here the CDR3 DNA reads TGTGCCAGCAGCTACGACCCCGGGGGGGTATTGAACACTGAAGCTTTCTTT.

CDR3 residues: CSVRTGQHTEAFF. CDR3 DNA: TGCAGCGTCAGGACAGGGCAACACACTGAAGCTTTCTTT. The rearrangement joins TRBV29-1 to TRBJ1-1; 8 bases match TRBD1. The germline V gene encodes CDR1 SQVTM and CDR2 ANQGSEA. After removal of 6 bases from V and 3 bases from J, the junction contained 6 bases not matched to a gene. This CDR3 has 13 amino acids.

This clonotype came up a few times. V gene TRBV4-1 combines with J gene TRBJ1-2, with a weak D call TRBD1 (5 bases). The CDR3 has 16 amino acids. The germline V and J ends were trimmed by 1 base and 8 bases, with 20 bases remaining between them. Germline-derived CDR1 and CDR2 are MGHRA and YSYEKL. Here the CDR3 reads CASSQGEEGQGKGYTF. The CDR3 DNA is TGCGCCAGCAGCCAAGGGGAAGAGGGGCAAGGCAAAGGCTACACCTTC.

The table lists this clonotype with a few counts. The chain has TRBV6-2 or TRBV6-3 and TRBJ1-5; possible D gene TRBD1, 5 bases. Trimming shortened V by 4 bases and J by 10 bases, and 11 bases separated the two germline ends. The CDR3 consists of 12 residues. Per germline, CDR1 MNHEY and CDR2 SVGEGT. The CDR3 protein is CASSFRQIPQHF. CDR3 DNA: TGTGCCAGCAGTTTCCGACAGATTCCCCAGCATTTT.